This note documents a single T cell receptor beta chain sequence. The data derive from a study of control samples from healthy donors and cancer patients. The CDR3 sequence is 15 residues long. Trimming cost V 2 bases and J 1 base, with 10 bases left between them. The germline gives CDR1 MNHNS, CDR2 SASEGT. Some clones are missing from TCRdb's copy, which holds only in-frame ones; the method was immunoSEQ multiplex PCR. Here the sample spans 90,000 to 100,000 clones, about nine tenths being singletons. The rearrangement links TRBV6-1 to TRBJ2-3; unclear D gene. The sequenced sample consisted of blood. This sequence originates from a woman aged 18-29 years in good health. The chain's CDR3 is CASSEYQTGTDTQYF. DNA of the CDR3: TGTGCCAGCAGTGAATACCAGACCGGCACAGATACGCAGTATTTT.